The present entry profiles one T cell receptor (beta chain) with its context. The antigen is not known. This sample stems from a study of T cell responses to AZD1222 COVID-19 vaccine. On the study more broadly: It was second doses at about 4 or about 12 weeks that were pooled.

Study results and limitations: Seropositivity was recorded at baseline in only 6 or 7 AZD1222 recipients. Mostly white British, mostly female donors; authors suggested clonal diversity may be underestimated. Researchers took repertoire samples only after the peak T cell response had come.

The germline V gene encodes CDR1 SQVTM and CDR2 ANQGSEA. The CDR3 loop spans 13 amino acids. With V trimmed by 7 bases and J by 4 bases, 8 bases remained unmatched. Here immunoSEQ multiplex PCR was the method, and the copy in TCRdb shows in-frame clones only, minus some. This table has about 88,000 clones, around 90% appearing once. Specimen: peripheral blood, collected on day 0 of AZD1222 vaccination. The chain has TRBV29-1 and TRBJ1-2, with 8 bases lining up with TRBD1. The sequence was collected from an adult in good health. DNA for the CDR3: TGCAGCGCCCAGACAGGGGCCCTCTATGGCTACACCTTC. Protein product: CSAQTGALYGYTF.